In this sample, the clone carrying this T cell receptor (beta chain) turned up a few times. This sample is part of a study of blood T cells in healthy people across ages. Primed by a sample-barcoded 5' primer and a J-beta primer mix, a second PCR proceeded for about 6 to 11 cycles. CDR3-containing paired-end reads numbered at least 2.5 million in each sample. MiXCR, run by TCRdb on the 5' RACE reads, gives a single entry per CDR3 protein. The sample records about 1.8 million distinct CDR3 sequences, around 48% being singletons. The CDR3 has 16 residues. The V gene end was trimmed by 3 bases and the J gene end by 5 bases; junction bases not matched to a gene: 12. CDR1 and CDR2 from the germline V gene are SGHRS and YFSETQ.

Material: blood. The chain is built from TRBV5-1 and TRBJ2-3, with 7 bases that match TRBD1. This sequence originates from a woman between 35 and 50 years old in good health. CDR3 in DNA: TGCGCCAGCAGCTCCAGGGACAGTCTTTTGAGAGATACGCAGTATTTT. It yields the protein CASSSRDSLLRDTQYF.